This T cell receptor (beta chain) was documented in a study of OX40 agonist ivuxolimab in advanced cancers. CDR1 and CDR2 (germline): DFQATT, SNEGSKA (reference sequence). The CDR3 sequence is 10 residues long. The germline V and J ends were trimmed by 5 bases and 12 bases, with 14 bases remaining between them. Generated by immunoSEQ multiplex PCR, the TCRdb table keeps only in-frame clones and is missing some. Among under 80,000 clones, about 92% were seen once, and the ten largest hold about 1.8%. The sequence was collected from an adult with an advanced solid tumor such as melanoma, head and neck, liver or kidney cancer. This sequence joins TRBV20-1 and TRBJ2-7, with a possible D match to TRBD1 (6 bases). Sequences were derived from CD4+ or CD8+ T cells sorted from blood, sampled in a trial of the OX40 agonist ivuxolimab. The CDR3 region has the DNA TGCAGTGCTGAGGGGGACCGCCGGTACTTC. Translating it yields CSAEGDRRYF.